This is a list of T cell receptor beta chains from one sample in a study of OX40 agonist ivuxolimab in advanced cancers. Data came from immunoSEQ multiplex PCR; TCRdb stores just in-frame clones and leaves some out. Seen here are about 150,000 clones, 94% observed once, and the top ten hold around 0.31%. The material was CD4+ or CD8+ T cells sorted from blood, obtained in a trial of the OX40 agonist ivuxolimab. These receptors were collected from an adult with an advanced solid tumor such as melanoma, head and neck, liver or kidney cancer. Both conserved end residues are part of each CDR3. The D gene is left open where the match is weak. Clone size, where shown, is once, few, many, or a class for clones that have expanded.

j_gene	abundance	v_gene	d_gene	CDR3nt	CDR3aa
TRBJ2-4	once	TRBV19	TRBD2	TGTGCCAGTAGTATAGGCGGGGGTTCCAAAAACATTCAGTACTTC	CASSIGGGSKNIQYF
TRBJ2-7	NA	TRBV5-4	TRBD1	TGTGCCAGCAGCCCCGGGACAGGGAGCTCCTACGAGCAGTACTTC	CASSPGTGSSYEQYF
TRBJ2-3	NA	TRBV11-3	NA	TGTGCCAGCAGCAGCACTCGGTCCGGGGCGCAGTATTTT	CASSSTRSGAQYF
TRBJ2-1	NA	TRBV11-3	TRBD2	TGTGCCAGCAGCTCCAGCGGGGCCTCCTACAATGAGCAGTTCTTC	CASSSSGASYNEQFF
TRBJ2-7	NA	TRBV6-5	NA	TGTGCCAGCAGTTACACCGGGACTTTTTTTAACTACGAGCAGTACTTC	CASSYTGTFFNYEQYF
TRBJ1-4	NA	TRBV12-5	NA	TGTGCTAGTGGCCCCTACAGTGCAACTAATGAAAAACTGTTTTTT	CASGPYSATNEKLFF
TRBJ1-1	NA	TRBV18	TRBD1	TGTGCCAGCTCACCGCAGGGGGGAAGCGCTGAAGCTTTCTTT	CASSPQGGSAEAFF
TRBJ2-1	NA	TRBV7-9	NA	TGTGCCAGCAGCTTAGGAGGGAGCCCCTCAGGGGAGCAGTTCTTC	CASSLGGSPSGEQFF
TRBJ1-3	NA	TRBV9	NA	TGTGCCAGCAGCGTAGAAGGGTCCGCGGTCTCTGGAAACACCATATATTTT	CASSVEGSAVSGNTIYF
TRBJ1-6	NA	TRBV6-5	NA	TGTGCCAGCAAGATCGGGCTCAGGTCACCCCTCCACTTT	CASKIGLRSPLHF